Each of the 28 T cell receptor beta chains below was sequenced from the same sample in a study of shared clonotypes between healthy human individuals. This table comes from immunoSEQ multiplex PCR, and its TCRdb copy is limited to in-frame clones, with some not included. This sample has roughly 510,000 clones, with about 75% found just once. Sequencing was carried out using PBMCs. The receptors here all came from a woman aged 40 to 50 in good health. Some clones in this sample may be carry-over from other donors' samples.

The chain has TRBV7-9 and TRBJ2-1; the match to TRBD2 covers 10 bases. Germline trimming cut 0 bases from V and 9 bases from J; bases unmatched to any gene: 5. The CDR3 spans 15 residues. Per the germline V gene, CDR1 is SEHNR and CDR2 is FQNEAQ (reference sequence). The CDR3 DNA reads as TGTGCCAGCAGCTTAGCGCGAGCGGGAGGGGTTGAGCAGTTCTTC. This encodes CASSLARAGGVEQFF.

Written as DNA, the CDR3 is TGCAGCGTTGAAGCGGGACGGCCGGGAATGTACCAAGAGACCCAGTACTTC. Translating gives CSVEAGRPGMYQETQYF. The rearrangement links TRBV29-1 to TRBJ2-5, with D perhaps given as TRBD1 or TRBD2 (5 bases each). The CDR3 extends over 17 amino acids. V lost 1 base and J lost 0, with 18 bases in between. CDR1 is SQVTM, CDR2 ANQGSEA, per germline.

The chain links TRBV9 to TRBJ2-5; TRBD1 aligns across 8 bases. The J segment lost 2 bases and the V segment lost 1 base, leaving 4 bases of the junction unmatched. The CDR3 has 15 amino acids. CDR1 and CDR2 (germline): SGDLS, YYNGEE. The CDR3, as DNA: TGTGCCAGCAGCGTATACGGACAGGGTCAAGAGACCCAGTACTTC. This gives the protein CASSVYGQGQETQYF.

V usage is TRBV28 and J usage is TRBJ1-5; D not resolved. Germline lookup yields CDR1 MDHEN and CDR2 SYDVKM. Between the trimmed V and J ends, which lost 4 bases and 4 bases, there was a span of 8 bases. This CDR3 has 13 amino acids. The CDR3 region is CASSSPGNQPQHF. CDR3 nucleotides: TGTGCCAGCAGTTCTCCGGGGAATCAGCCCCAGCATTTT.

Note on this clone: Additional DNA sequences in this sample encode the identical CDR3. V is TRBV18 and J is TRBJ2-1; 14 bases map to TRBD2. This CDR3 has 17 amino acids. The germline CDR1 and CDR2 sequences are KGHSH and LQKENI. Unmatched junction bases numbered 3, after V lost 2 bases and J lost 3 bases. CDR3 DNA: TGTGCCAGCTCACCAGGGACTAGCGGGAGTAGCTACAATGAGCAGTTCTTC. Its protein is CASSPGTSGSSYNEQFF. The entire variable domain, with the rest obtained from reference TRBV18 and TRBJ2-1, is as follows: NAGVMQNPRHLVRRRGQEARLRCSPMKGHSHVYWYRQLPEEGLKFMVYLQKENIIDESGMPKERFSAEFPKEGPSILRIQQVVRGDSAAYFCASSPGTSGSSYNEQFFGPGTRLTVL.

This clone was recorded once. CDR3 nucleotide sequence: TGTGCCAGCAGCCCCGGGACTAGCGGGAGGGTTAATGAGCAGTTCTTC. Translated: CASSPGTSGRVNEQFF. J is TRBJ2-1 and V is TRBV7-6, with TRBD2 matching over 16 bases. With V trimmed by 5 bases and J by 7 bases, 5 bases remained unmatched. CDR1 and CDR2 from the germline V gene are SGHVS and FNYEAQ. The CDR3 covers 16 residues.

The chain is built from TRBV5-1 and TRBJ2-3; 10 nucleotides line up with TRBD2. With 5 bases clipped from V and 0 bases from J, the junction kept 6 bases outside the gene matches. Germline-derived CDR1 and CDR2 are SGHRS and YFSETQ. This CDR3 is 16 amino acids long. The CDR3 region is CASRTGLAMSTDTQYF. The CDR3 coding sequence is TGCGCCAGCAGGACGGGACTAGCGATGAGCACAGATACGCAGTATTTT.

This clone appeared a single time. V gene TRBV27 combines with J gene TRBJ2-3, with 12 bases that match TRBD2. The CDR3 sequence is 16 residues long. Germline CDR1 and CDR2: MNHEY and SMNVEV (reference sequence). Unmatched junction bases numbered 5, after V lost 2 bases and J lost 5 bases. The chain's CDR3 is CASSLASGRAVDTQYF. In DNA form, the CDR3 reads TGTGCCAGCAGTTTAGCTAGCGGGAGGGCCGTAGATACGCAGTATTTT.

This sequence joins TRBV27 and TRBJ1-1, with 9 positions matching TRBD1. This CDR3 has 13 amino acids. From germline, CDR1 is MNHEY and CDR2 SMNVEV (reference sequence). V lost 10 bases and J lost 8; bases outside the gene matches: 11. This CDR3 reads CATKTGGRTEAFF. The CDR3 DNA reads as TGTGCCACCAAGACAGGGGGGAGGACAGAAGCTTTCTTT.

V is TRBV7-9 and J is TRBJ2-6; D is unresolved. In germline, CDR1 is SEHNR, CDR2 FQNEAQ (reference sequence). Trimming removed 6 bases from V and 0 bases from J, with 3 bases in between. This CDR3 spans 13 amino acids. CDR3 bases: TGTGCCAGCAGGGTCTCTGGGGCCAACGTCCTGACTTTC. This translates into CASRVSGANVLTF.

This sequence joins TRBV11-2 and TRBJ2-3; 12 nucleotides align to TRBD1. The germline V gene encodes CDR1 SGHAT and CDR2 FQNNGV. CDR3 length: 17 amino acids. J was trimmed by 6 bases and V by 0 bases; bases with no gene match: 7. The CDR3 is CASSLDRGTGGLDTQYF. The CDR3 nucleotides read TGTGCCAGCAGCTTAGATCGGGGGACAGGGGGCTTGGATACGCAGTATTTT.

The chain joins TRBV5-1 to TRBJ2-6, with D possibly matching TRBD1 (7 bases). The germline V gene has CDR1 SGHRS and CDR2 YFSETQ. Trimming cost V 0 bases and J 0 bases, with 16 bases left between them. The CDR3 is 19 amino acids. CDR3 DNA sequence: TGCGCCAGCAGCTTGGCCGGGGGCAGGGGGAACTCTGGGGCCAACGTCCTGACTTTC. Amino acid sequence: CASSLAGGRGNSGANVLTF.

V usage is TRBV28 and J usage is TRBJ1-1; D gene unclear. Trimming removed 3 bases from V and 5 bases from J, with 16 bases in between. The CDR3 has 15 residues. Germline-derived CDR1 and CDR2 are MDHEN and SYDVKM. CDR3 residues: CASSFSFGVGTEAFF. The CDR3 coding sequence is TGTGCCAGCAGTTTTTCCTTCGGGGTGGGAACTGAAGCTTTCTTT.

In DNA, the CDR3 is TGTGCCATCAGGGGGAGGGAGTCGGAGCTGTTTTTT. Encoded protein: CAIRGRESELFF. The genes are TRBV10-3 and TRBJ2-2, with 7 bases that match TRBD2. The CDR3 spans 12 residues. Germline CDR1 ENHRY, CDR2 SYGVKD. Germline trimming cut 6 bases from V and 10 bases from J; bases unmatched to any gene: 5.

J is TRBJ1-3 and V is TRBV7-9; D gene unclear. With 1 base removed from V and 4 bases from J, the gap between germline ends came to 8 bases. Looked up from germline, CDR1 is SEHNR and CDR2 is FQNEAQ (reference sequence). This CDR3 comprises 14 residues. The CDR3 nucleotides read TGTGCCAGCAGCTTAGACCCGGCGGGAAACACCATATATTTT. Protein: CASSLDPAGNTIYF.

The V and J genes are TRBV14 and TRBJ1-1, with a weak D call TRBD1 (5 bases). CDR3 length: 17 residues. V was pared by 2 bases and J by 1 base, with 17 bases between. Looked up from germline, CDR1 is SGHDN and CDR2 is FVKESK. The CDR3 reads CASSQLGRGGTNTEAFF. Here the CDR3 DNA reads TGTGCCAGCAGCCAATTGGGGCGGGGAGGGACGAACACTGAAGCTTTCTTT.

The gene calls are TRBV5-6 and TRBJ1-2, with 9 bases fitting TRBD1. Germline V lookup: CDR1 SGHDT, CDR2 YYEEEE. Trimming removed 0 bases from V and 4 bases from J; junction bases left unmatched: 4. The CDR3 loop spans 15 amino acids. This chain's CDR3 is CASSLAGQGLYGYTF. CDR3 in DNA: TGTGCCAGCAGCTTGGCTGGACAGGGGCTCTATGGCTACACCTTC. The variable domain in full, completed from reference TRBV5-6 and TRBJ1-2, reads DAGVTQSPTHLIKTRGQQVTLRCSPKSGHDTVSWYQQALGQGPQFIFQYYEEEERQRGNFPDRFSGHQFPNYSSELNVNALLLGDSALYLCASSLAGQGLYGYTFGSGTRLTVV.

The CDR3 reads CASSIRLAGGIRPHTDTQYF. The CDR3 nucleotides are TGTGCCAGCAGCATACGACTAGCGGGAGGGATCCGGCCACACACAGATACGCAGTATTTT. The chain uses TRBV21-1 and TRBJ2-3; no check of the table's D call, TRBD2, against the DNA was made. TRBV21-1 is noted as a pseudogene. The CDR3 runs 20 residues.

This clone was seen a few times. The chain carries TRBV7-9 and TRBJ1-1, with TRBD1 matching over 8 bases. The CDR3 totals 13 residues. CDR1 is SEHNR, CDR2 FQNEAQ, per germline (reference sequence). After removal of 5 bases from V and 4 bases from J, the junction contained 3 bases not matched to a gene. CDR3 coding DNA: TGTGCCAGCAGCGGACAGGGTACCACTGAAGCTTTCTTT. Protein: CASSGQGTTEAFF.

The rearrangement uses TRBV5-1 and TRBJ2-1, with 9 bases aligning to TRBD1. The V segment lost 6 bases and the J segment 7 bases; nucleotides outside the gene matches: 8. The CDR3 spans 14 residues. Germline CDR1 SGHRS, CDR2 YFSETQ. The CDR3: CASKIQGASNEQFF. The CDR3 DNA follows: TGCGCCAGCAAGATACAGGGGGCGAGTAATGAGCAGTTCTTC.

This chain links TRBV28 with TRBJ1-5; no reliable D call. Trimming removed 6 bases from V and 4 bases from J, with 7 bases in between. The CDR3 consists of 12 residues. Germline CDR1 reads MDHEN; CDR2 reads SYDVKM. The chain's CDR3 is CASRDRNQPQHF. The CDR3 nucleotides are TGTGCCAGCAGGGACCGTAATCAGCCCCAGCATTTT.

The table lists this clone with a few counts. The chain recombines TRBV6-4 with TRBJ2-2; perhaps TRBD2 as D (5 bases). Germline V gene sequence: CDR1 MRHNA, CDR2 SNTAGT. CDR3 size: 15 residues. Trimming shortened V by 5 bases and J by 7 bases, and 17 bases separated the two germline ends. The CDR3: CASSPDLGVIGELFF. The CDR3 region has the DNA TGTGCCAGCAGTCCTGATCTGGGAGTAATCGGGGAGCTGTTTTTT.

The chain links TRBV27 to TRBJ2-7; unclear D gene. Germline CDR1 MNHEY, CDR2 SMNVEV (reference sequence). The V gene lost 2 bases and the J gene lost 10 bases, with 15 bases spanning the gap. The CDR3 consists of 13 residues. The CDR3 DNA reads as TGTGCCAGCAGTTTAAGTCAGGCTAGGTTTCAGTACTTC. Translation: CASSLSQARFQYF.

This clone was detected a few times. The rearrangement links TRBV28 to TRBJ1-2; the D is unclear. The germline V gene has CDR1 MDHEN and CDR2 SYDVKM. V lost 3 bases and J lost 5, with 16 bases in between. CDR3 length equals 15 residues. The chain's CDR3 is CASSFSLGLEYGYTF. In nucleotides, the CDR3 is TGTGCCAGCAGTTTTTCTTTAGGGCTGGAGTATGGCTACACCTTC.

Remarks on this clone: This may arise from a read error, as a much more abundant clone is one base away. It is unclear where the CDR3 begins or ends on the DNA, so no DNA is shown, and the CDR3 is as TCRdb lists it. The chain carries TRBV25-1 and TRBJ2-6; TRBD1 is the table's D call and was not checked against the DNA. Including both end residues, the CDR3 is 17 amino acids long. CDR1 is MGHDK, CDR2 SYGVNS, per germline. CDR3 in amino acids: CASSEVGTGTGANVMTF.

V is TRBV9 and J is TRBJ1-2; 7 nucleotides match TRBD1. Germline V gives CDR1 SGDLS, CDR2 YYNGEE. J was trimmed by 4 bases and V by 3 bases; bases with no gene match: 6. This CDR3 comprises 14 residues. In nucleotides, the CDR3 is TGTGCCAGCAGCGCCAGACAGGGCTCCTATGGCTACACCTTC. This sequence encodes CASSARQGSYGYTF.

CDR3 amino acids: CASSWGTGATDTQYF. The CDR3 DNA follows: TGTGCCAGCAGCTGGGGGACAGGGGCCACAGATACGCAGTATTTT. The V and J genes are TRBV27 and TRBJ2-3; 10 bases fit TRBD1. CDR1 and CDR2 from the germline V gene are MNHEY and SMNVEV (reference sequence). The CDR3 is 15 amino acids. J gave up 2 bases and V 6 bases, and 5 bases lay outside the gene matches.

The CDR3 protein is CASSVTGPSNVLTF. As DNA, the CDR3 is TGTGCCAGCAGCGTAACCGGGCCATCCAACGTCCTGACTTTC. V usage is TRBV9 and J usage is TRBJ2-6; D gene unclear. Germline V gives CDR1 SGDLS, CDR2 YYNGEE. There are 14 residues in the CDR3. V was cut by 1 base and J by 8 bases, with 10 bases left in between.